The TCR beta chain described here comes from a study of OX40 agonist ivuxolimab in advanced cancers. Trimming took off 5 bases at V and 4 bases at J, with 14 bases between the two ends. CDR1 is SGHRS and CDR2 is YFSETQ in the germline V gene. CDR3 length equals 14 residues. General study results and limits: Determination of antigen specificity was not performed for the expanded peripheral T cells.

Clones were sequenced by immunoSEQ multiplex PCR, and TCRdb holds only the in-frame ones, with some missing. The sample carries 80,000 to 100,000 clones, roughly 91% recorded once. About this clone: The antigen remains undetermined.

The chain has TRBV5-1 and TRBJ2-3, with D possibly being TRBD2 (6 bases). This receptor was taken from an adult with an advanced solid tumor such as melanoma, head and neck, liver or kidney cancer. Material: CD4+ or CD8+ T cells sorted from blood, obtained in a trial of the OX40 agonist ivuxolimab. DNA of the CDR3: TGCGCCAGCAGGCAACAGGCTAGCGCAGATACGCAGTATTTT. Its protein product is CASRQQASADTQYF.